This TCR beta chain appears in the sequencing data of a study of beta chain features in type 1 diabetes. Study results and limitations: It was among patients, rather than healthy donors, that naive, central memory and Treg TCRB repertoires appeared more similar. More deletions and fewer insertions at VDJ junctions were seen in type 1 diabetes patients. Moderate yet significant TCRB CDR3 shortening was seen in Type 1 diabetes patients in all four CD4+ subsets.

CD4+ cells of the naive, central memory, regulatory and stem cell-like memory types were sorted via CD45RO/CCR7/CD25/CD127/CD95/CD27. With 4 bases clipped from V and 0 bases from J, the junction kept 3 bases outside the gene matches. This CDR3 contains 14 residues. Germline V gene lookup returns CDR1 SQVTM and CDR2 ANQGSEA. This clone was observed a few times. The antigen is unknown. The isolated RNA, all of it, was reverse transcribed, so expressed TCRB transcripts were what got sequenced. TCRdb keeps only in-frame clones here, not all; method: immunoSEQ multiplex PCR. The sample lists some 330,000 clones, around 13% occurring once.

What was sequenced was naive CD4+ T cells from blood. This sequence joins TRBV29-1 and TRBJ2-4; 7 nucleotides agree with TRBD2. The clonotype originates from a woman aged 18-29 years with type 1 diabetes. The CDR3 is CSVVGRLAKNIQYF. CDR3 nucleotides: TGCAGCGTTGTCGGGAGGTTAGCCAAAAACATTCAGTACTTC. The entire variable domain, with the rest obtained from reference TRBV29-1 and TRBJ2-4, is as follows: SAVISQKPSRDICQRGTSLTIQCQVDSQVTMMFWYRQQPGQSLTLIATANQGSEATYESGFVIDKFPISRPNLTFSTLTVSNMSPEDSSIYLCSVVGRLAKNIQYFGAGTRLSVL.